This T cell receptor beta chain was recorded in a study of beta chain features in type 1 diabetes. The V gene lost 1 base and the J gene lost 5 bases, with 5 bases spanning the gap. Per germline, CDR1 DFQATT and CDR2 SNEGSKA (reference sequence). The CDR3 is made up of 11 amino acids. Every bit of the isolated RNA underwent reverse transcription, so sequencing read expressed TCRB transcripts. TCRdb keeps only in-frame clones here, not all; method: immunoSEQ multiplex PCR. The sample has about 930,000 clones, 15% to 20% seen once; the top ten hold 0.02% to 0.025%. A few counts support this clone. Other DNA sequences of this sample code for an identical CDR3.

The sequenced sample consisted of naive CD4+ T cells from blood. This rearrangement joins TRBV20-1 to TRBJ1-2; D call uncertain. This sequence originates from a woman aged 18-29 years in good health. The CDR3 DNA follows: TGCAGTGCTAGAGTGTCATATGGCTACACCTTC. Translation: CSARVSYGYTF.